Only a few counts were recorded for the clone carrying this T cell receptor (beta chain). This sample is part of a study of CDR3 diversity in severe acne. Using its own MiXCR run on the PCR reads, TCRdb lists one record per CDR3 protein. The sample carries roughly 100,000 distinct CDR3 sequences, around 53% recorded once. This sequence originates from a male donor with acne. What was sequenced was blood.

The CDR3 reads CASSEQRDPQYF. The CDR3 DNA reads TGTGCCAGCAGTGAACAGCGGGACCCCCAGTACTTC. V usage is TRBV6-1 and J usage is TRBJ2-5, with 7 positions matching TRBD2. The CDR3 is 12 amino acids. V was clipped by 2 bases and J by 9 bases; unmatched bases: 3. Germline loops: CDR1 MNHNS, CDR2 SASEGT.